Reported below is one TCR beta chain. Per germline, CDR1 SEHNR and CDR2 FQNEAQ (reference sequence). The CDR3 spans 16 residues. The V and J ends lost 5 bases and 3 bases, in that order; junction bases with no gene match: 10. Authors' analysis steps: Quantification of nucleated cells was approximated via reference gene primer amplification. Using immunoSEQ multiplex PCR, the repertoire was profiled, and TCRdb retains in-frame clones only, with some absent. For V, J and clone size, that table is used; D and trimming come from the DNA. The sample holds 150,000 to 200,000 clones, roughly 89% seen once. This sample was included in a study of blood T cell repertoires in COVID-19. Study at large: From the United States, Italy and Spain came samples of acute and convalescent COVID-19. PBMCs, B-cell-depleted T cells, or T cells were the source of the cDNA or gDNA that made up the material.

The clonotype comes from a man between 18 and 35 years old with active or convalescent COVID-19. J is TRBJ2-3 and V is TRBV7-9; 8 bases are a match to TRBD1. Sequencing input: peripheral blood. The CDR3 is CASSPPRTGITDTQYF. CDR3 bases: TGTGCCAGCAGCCCCCCCCGGACAGGGATTACAGATACGCAGTATTTT.